A selection of T cell receptor beta chains follows, all from one sample in a study of cytomegalovirus exposure and HLA in healthy donors. The protocol was immunoSEQ multiplex PCR, while the TCRdb copy is restricted to in-frame clones and leaves out a portion. The sample includes approximately 120,000 clones, about 80% of them seen just once. Sequenced sample: PBMCs. The receptors come from a woman between 45 and 65 years old in good health and CMV-seronegative. Each CDR3 is given with its conserved first and last residue. D genes are given only for firm matches. Not all rows give a size; the values are once, few, many and, for expanded clones, a class.

J gene | V gene | clone size | D gene | CDR3 protein | CDR3 DNA
TRBJ2-2 | TRBV28 | NA | NA | CASSLRGTGELFF | TGTGCCAGCAGTCTCCGGGGGACCGGGGAGCTGTTTTTT
TRBJ1-1 | TRBV7-9 | NA | NA | CASSWRSGNLDTEAFF | TGTGCCAGCAGCTGGCGATCAGGGAATTTGGACACTGAAGCTTTCTTT
TRBJ2-7 | TRBV28 | NA | NA | CASSFGSYEQYF | TGTGCCAGCAGTTTCGGCTCCTACGAGCAGTACTTC
TRBJ1-1 | TRBV7-3 | few | NA | CASSSAGGNTEAFF | TGTGCCAGCAGCTCAGCGGGGGGGAACACTGAAGCTTTCTTT
TRBJ1-1 | TRBV19 | few | NA | CASSRVGRDTEAFF | TGTGCCAGTAGTAGAGTGGGGCGCGACACTGAAGCTTTCTTT
TRBJ2-2 | TRBV10-3 | NA | TRBD2 | CAISVTSGNTGELFF | TGTGCCATCAGTGTGACTAGCGGTAACACCGGGGAGCTGTTTTTT
TRBJ2-5 | TRBV7-9 | NA | TRBD1 | CSSIYIGTGGIETQYF | TGTTCCAGCATCTATATAGGGACAGGGGGCATAGAGACCCAGTACTTC
TRBJ2-7 | TRBV19 | once | TRBD1 | CASSPDRASYEQYF | TGTGCCAGTAGTCCTGACAGGGCGTCCTACGAGCAGTACTTC
TRBJ2-1 | TRBV7-6 | NA | NA | CASSKVDLASYEQFF | TGTGCCAGCAGCAAGGTGGACCTAGCTTCTTATGAGCAGTTCTTC
TRBJ2-7 | TRBV28 | NA | NA | CASSTGTYYYEQYF | TGTGCCAGCAGCACCGGGACTTATTACTACGAGCAGTACTTC
TRBJ2-5 | TRBV6-6 | NA | NA | CASRGWETQYF | TGTGCCAGCCGGGGGTGGGAGACCCAGTACTTC
TRBJ1-1 | TRBV7-2 | NA | NA | CASSPKGGGGNTEAFF | TGTGCCAGCAGCCCAAAAGGGGGGGGAGGGAACACTGAAGCTTTCTTT
TRBJ2-1 | TRBV10-3 | once | TRBD2 | CAISSGRNSNNEQFF | TGTGCCATCAGCAGCGGGAGAAATTCAAACAATGAGCAGTTCTTC
TRBJ2-1 | TRBV5-1 | NA | TRBD2 | CASSTRAGVGNEQFF | TGCGCCAGCAGCACCCGAGCGGGAGTAGGCAATGAGCAGTTCTTC
TRBJ1-2 | TRBV29-1 | NA | TRBD1 | CSVETGTGYGYTF | TGCAGCGTGGAGACAGGGACGGGCTATGGCTACACCTTC
TRBJ2-5 | TRBV2 | NA | NA | CASSYREETQYF | TGTGCCAGCAGTTACAGGGAAGAGACCCAGTACTTC
TRBJ2-7 | TRBV7-9 | NA | TRBD2 | CASQGEGYEQYF | TGTGCCAGCCAAGGGGAGGGTTACGAGCAGTACTTC
TRBJ2-2 | TRBV5-4 | NA | TRBD2 | CACTSRLAGTGELFF | TGTGCCTGCACCTCTCGGCTAGCGGGGACCGGGGAGCTGTTTTTT
TRBJ2-7 | TRBV18 | NA | TRBD2 | CASSPRTSSYEQYF | TGTGCCAGCTCACCGAGGACTAGCTCCTACGAGCAGTACTTC
TRBJ1-5 | TRBV27 | NA | NA | CASSLSGPTGGIWPQHF | TGTGCCAGCAGTTTATCGGGCCCAACTGGAGGGATTTGGCCCCAGCATTTT
TRBJ2-3 | TRBV7-2 | NA | NA | CASNNGLSDPDTQYF | TGTGCCAGCAACAACGGACTATCAGACCCAGATACGCAGTATTTT
TRBJ2-6 | TRBV19 | NA | NA | CASRARSGANVLTF | TGTGCCAGTAGGGCGAGGTCCGGGGCCAACGTCCTGACTTTC
TRBJ2-3 | TRBV7-9 | NA | NA | CSSTLVGSADTQYF | TGTTCCAGCACCTTAGTCGGGAGTGCAGATACGCAGTATTTT
TRBJ2-1 | TRBV11-2 | few | NA | CASSSAPSSYNEQFF | TGTGCCAGCAGTTCCGCTCCGAGCTCCTACAATGAGCAGTTCTTC
TRBJ2-1 | TRBV7-3 | NA | TRBD2 | CASSLGLAGGQGEQFF | TGTGCCAGCAGCTTGGGACTAGCGGGAGGGCAGGGTGAGCAGTTCTTC
TRBJ1-1 | TRBV7-9 | NA | NA | CSSSLAGGANTEAFF | TGTTCCAGCAGCTTGGCGGGTGGCGCGAACACTGAAGCTTTCTTT
TRBJ1-1 | TRBV28 | once | TRBD1 | CASSRQGMGTEAFF | TGTGCCAGCAGCCGACAGGGGATGGGCACTGAAGCTTTCTTT
TRBJ2-5 | TRBV5-1 | NA | NA | CASSSQQETQYF | TGCGCCAGCAGCTCACAGCAAGAGACCCAGTACTTC
TRBJ1-2 | TRBV6-1 | few | TRBD1 | CASLWTGDGYGYTF | TGTGCCAGCCTTTGGACAGGGGACGGCTATGGCTACACCTTC
TRBJ1-1 | TRBV11-2 | NA | NA | CASSLVYRTEAFF | TGTGCCAGCAGCTTAGTCTATCGGACTGAAGCTTTCTTT
TRBJ2-1 | TRBV28 | once | NA | CASSLSGTQTSYNEQFF | TGTGCCAGCAGTTTATCCGGGACTCAAACCTCCTACAATGAGCAGTTCTTC
TRBJ1-1 | TRBV19 | NA | NA | CASSRPTGSPEAFF | TGTGCCAGTAGTAGGCCTACCGGGAGTCCTGAAGCTTTCTTT
TRBJ2-2 | TRBV12-5 | NA | TRBD1 | CASGFHRGDTGELFF | TGTGCTAGTGGCTTCCACAGGGGGGACACCGGGGAGCTGTTTTTT